This is a list of T cell receptor beta chains from one sample in a study of shared clonotypes between healthy human individuals. Generated by immunoSEQ multiplex PCR, the TCRdb table keeps only in-frame clones and is missing some. The sample carries around 2,000,000 clones, about 95% recorded once. The sample was naive CD8+ T cells sorted from blood. The source of these receptors is a man between 18 and 29 years old in good health. Both conserved end residues are part of each CDR3. D genes are given only for firm matches. A row's size may be missing; if present it is once, few, many or a size class.

>TRBV9|.|TRBJ1-1|.
TGTGCCAGCAGCGTAGGACCAGGAGGGACTGAAGCTTTCTTT
CASSVGPGGTEAFF
>TRBV9|.|TRBJ2-7|.
TGTGCCAGCAGCGTAGATGACGGTTACTACGAGCAGTACTTC
CASSVDDGYYEQYF
>TRBV6-5|.|TRBJ2-7|.
TGTGCCAGCCGCTTTAAGGCCACATACGAGCAGTACTTC
CASRFKATYEQYF
>TRBV9|.|TRBJ2-5|TRBD2
TGTGCCAGCAGCGTATGGGCGGGAGAGACGCAAGAGACCCAGTACTTC
CASSVWAGETQETQYF
>TRBV11-3|.|TRBJ2-3|.
TGTGCCAGCAGCTTACAATCCGGGAGTAGAGATACGCAGTATTTT
CASSLQSGSRDTQYF
>TRBV28|.|TRBJ2-7|.
TGTGCCAGCAGTTTTCCCGGTTCCGAGCAGTACTTC
CASSFPGSEQYF
>TRBV7-6|.|TRBJ1-3|.
TGTGCCAGCAGCTTAGGGGGTGAAGCGATCGGAAACACCATATATTTT
CASSLGGEAIGNTIYF
>TRBV5-1|.|TRBJ2-1|TRBD2
TGCGCCAGCTCACTCGGACTAGCCGTGAACTACAATGAGCAGTTCTTC
CASSLGLAVNYNEQFF
>TRBV5-6|once|TRBJ1-1|.
TGTGCCAGCAGCTTGATTGGCACTGAAGCTTTCTTT
CASSLIGTEAFF
>TRBV14|.|TRBJ2-1|TRBD2
TGTGCCAGCAGCCAAGTTACTAGCGGGAGGGCCCATGAGCAGTTCTTC
CASSQVTSGRAHEQFF
>TRBV13|.|TRBJ2-1|.
TGTGCCAGCAGCTCCCCAAGCTCCTACAATGAGCAGTTCTTC
CASSSPSSYNEQFF
>TRBV20-1|few|TRBJ2-5|.
TGCAGTGCTTTAGGGGAGACCCAGTACTTC
CSALGETQYF
>TRBV7-6|.|TRBJ2-7|TRBD1
TGTGCCAGCAGCCCGCGACAGGGGAATGAGCAGTACTTC
CASSPRQGNEQYF
>TRBV30|.|TRBJ2-5|TRBD1
TGTGCCTGGAGTGTCTACAGGGGAGAAGAGACCCAGTACTTC
CAWSVYRGEETQYF
>TRBV12-5|.|TRBJ2-5|.
TGTGCTAGTGGTCCCGGTTTGGAGGGGCTGGGAGAGACCCAGTACTTC
CASGPGLEGLGETQYF
>TRBV4-1|once|TRBJ2-7|.
TGCGCCAGCAGCCAACTCCCTGTCGAGTCCTACGAGCAGTACTTC
CASSQLPVESYEQYF
>TRBV5-1|.|TRBJ1-1|.
TGCGCCAGCAGCTTCTCGGGGGGGTACACTGAAGCTTTCTTT
CASSFSGGYTEAFF
>TRBV5-6|.|TRBJ2-7|.
TGTGCCAGCAGCTTTTCAGAGGAGCTCTACGAGCAGTACTTC
CASSFSEELYEQYF
>TRBV4-3|.|TRBJ2-7|.
TGCGCCAGCAGCCAAGATCTCCGCCAGTTAACCTACGAGCAGTACTTC
CASSQDLRQLTYEQYF
>TRBV13|.|TRBJ2-3|TRBD2
TGTGCCAGCAGCTTAGACACTAGCGGCTTCACAGATACGCAGTATTTT
CASSLDTSGFTDTQYF
>TRBV4-1|.|TRBJ1-2|TRBD1
TGCGCCAGCAGCCTTGGGACAGGCGGGAGCTACACCTTC
CASSLGTGGSYTF
>TRBV29-1|.|TRBJ2-7|.
TGCAGCGTTGGAGTCCCAGGGAGGTACGAGCAGTACTTC
CSVGVPGRYEQYF
>TRBV7-9|.|TRBJ2-5|TRBD2
TGTGCCAGCAGCTTAGCCCAGCGGGAGGGCGAGACCCAGTACTTC
CASSLAQREGETQYF
>TRBV6-5|.|TRBJ2-7|TRBD1
TGTGCCAGCGTCCGCCCGGGACAGGGGAATTACGAGCAGTACTTC
CASVRPGQGNYEQYF
>TRBV21-1|.|TRBJ2-7|.
TGTGCCAGCAGCAAACCCGCAATGTCGGGAGGTTACGAGCAGTACTTC
CASSKPAMSGGYEQYF
>TRBV30|.|TRBJ1-5|TRBD1
TGTGCCTGGAGTTTAGGACAGGGGGCAGGTCAGCCCCAGCATTTT
CAWSLGQGAGQPQHF
>TRBV28|.|TRBJ2-7|TRBD1
TGTGCCAGCAGTTTTCTTGTGGGAACAGGGGGCGACGAGCAGTACTTC
CASSFLVGTGGDEQYF
>TRBV21-1|.|TRBJ1-5|.
TGTGCCAGCAGCTCCCCCGACAGGGGCCCTCTTTATAGCAATCAGCCCCAGCATTTT
CASSSPDRGPLYSNQPQHF
>TRBV5-1|.|TRBJ1-1|.
TGCGCCAGCAGCTGGGACCTGGCGTTTACCACTGAAGCTTTCTTT
CASSWDLAFTTEAFF
>TRBV6-6|.|TRBJ2-5|.
TGTGCCAGCAGCCCTATACAGGGTCGACAAGAGACCCAGTACTTC
CASSPIQGRQETQYF
>TRBV10-3|.|TRBJ2-3|TRBD2
TGTGCCATCAGTGAGCCGCGGGGGGCGGAGGGCACAGATACGCAGTATTTT
CAISEPRGAEGTDTQYF
>TRBV7-6|.|TRBJ2-1|TRBD2
TGTGCCAGCAGCCTGAGAAGGGCGGGAGCCTACAATGAGCAGTTCTTC
CASSLRRAGAYNEQFF
>TRBV13|few|TRBJ2-7|TRBD2
TGTGCCAGCAGTACTAGCGGGGGGTCCTACGAGCAGTACTTC
CASSTSGGSYEQYF
>TRBV6-1|.|TRBJ1-5|.
TGTGCCAGCAGTGAATCAACAGGGTTCAATCAGCCCCAGCATTTT
CASSESTGFNQPQHF
>TRBV5-6|.|TRBJ2-2|.
TGTGCCAGCAGCTTCGAGGACAGTATTAACACCGGGGAGCTGTTTTTT
CASSFEDSINTGELFF